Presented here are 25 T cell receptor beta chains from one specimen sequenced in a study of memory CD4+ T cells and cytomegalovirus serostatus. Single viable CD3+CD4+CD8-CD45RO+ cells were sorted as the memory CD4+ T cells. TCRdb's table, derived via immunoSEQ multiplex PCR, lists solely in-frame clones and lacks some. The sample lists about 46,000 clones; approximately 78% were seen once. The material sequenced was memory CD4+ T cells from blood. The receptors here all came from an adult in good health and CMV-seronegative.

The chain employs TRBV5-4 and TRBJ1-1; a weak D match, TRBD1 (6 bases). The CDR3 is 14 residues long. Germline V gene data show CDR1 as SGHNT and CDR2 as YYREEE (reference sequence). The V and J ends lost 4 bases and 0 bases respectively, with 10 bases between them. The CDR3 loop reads CASSQGQLNTEAFF. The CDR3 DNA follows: TGTGCCAGCAGCCAAGGACAGCTGAACACTGAAGCTTTCTTT.

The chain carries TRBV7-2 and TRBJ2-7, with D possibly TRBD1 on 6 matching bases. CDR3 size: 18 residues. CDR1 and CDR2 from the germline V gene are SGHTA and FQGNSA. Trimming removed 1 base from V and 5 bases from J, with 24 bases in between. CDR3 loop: CASSLVGGWQGHKHEQYF. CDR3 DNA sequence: TGTGCCAGCAGCTTAGTTGGTGGATGGCAGGGGCACAAACACGAGCAGTACTTC.

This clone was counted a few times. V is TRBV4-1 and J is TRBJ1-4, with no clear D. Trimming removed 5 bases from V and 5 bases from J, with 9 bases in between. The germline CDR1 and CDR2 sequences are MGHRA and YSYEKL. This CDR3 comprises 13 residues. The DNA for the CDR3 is TGCGCCAGCAGCTCCCGGATCAATGAAAAACTGTTTTTT. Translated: CASSSRINEKLFF.

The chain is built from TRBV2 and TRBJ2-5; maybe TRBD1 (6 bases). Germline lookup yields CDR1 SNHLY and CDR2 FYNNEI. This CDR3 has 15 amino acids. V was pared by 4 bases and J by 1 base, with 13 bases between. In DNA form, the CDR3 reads TGTGCCAGCAGTGCGATAGGGGGTGCCCAAGAGACCCAGTACTTC. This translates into CASSAIGGAQETQYF.

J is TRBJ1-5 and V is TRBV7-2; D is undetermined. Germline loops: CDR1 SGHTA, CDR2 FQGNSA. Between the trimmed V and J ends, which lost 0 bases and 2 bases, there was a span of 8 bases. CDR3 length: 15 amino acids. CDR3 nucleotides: TGTGCCAGCAGCTTAGCGACCTGGGGCAATCAGCCCCAGCATTTT. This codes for CASSLATWGNQPQHF.

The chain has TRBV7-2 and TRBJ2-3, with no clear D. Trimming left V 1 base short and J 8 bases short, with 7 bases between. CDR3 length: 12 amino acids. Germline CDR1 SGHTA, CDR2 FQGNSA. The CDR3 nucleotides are TGTGCCAGCAGCTTAGGTAGAAGTACGCAGTATTTT. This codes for CASSLGRSTQYF.

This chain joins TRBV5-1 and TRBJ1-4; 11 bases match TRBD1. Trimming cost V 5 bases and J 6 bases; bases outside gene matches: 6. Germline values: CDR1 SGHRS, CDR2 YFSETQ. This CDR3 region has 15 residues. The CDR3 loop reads CASRLQGQGDEKLFF. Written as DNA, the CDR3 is TGCGCCAGCAGACTCCAGGGACAGGGGGATGAAAAACTGTTTTTT.

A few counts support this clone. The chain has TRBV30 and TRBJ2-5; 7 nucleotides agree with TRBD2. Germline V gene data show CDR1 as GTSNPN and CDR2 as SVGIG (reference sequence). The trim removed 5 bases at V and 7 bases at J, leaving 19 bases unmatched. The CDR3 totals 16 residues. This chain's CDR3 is CAWGGGPDYERATQYF. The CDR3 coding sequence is TGTGCCTGGGGCGGGGGTCCGGATTACGAAAGAGCGACCCAGTACTTC.

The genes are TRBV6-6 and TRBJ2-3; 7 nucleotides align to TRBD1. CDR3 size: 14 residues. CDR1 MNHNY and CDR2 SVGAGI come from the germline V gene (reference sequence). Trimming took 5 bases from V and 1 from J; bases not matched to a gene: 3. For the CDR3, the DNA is TGTGCCAGCAGTAGGGGGCCAGGCACAGATACGCAGTATTTT. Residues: CASSRGPGTDTQYF.

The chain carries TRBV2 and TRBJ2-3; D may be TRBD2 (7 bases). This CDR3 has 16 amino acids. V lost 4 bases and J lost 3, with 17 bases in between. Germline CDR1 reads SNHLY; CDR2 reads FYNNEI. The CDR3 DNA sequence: TGTGCCAGCAGTGGAGGGGGGGCTCTACCGACAGATACGCAGTATTTT. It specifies CASSGGGALPTDTQYF.

CDR3 in amino acids: CASPPPTGRTEAFF. As DNA, the CDR3 is TGTGCCAGCCCTCCCCCGACAGGGAGGACTGAAGCTTTCTTT. The chain recombines TRBV28 with TRBJ1-1; 7 nucleotides align to TRBD1. With V trimmed by 8 bases and J by 5 bases, 11 bases remained unmatched. This CDR3 is built from 14 residues. Germline lookup yields CDR1 MDHEN and CDR2 SYDVKM.

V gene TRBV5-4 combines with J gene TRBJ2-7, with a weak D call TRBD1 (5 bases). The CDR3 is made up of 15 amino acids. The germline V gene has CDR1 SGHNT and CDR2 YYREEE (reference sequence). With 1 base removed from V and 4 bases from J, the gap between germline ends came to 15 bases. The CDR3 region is CASSLKAGKRYEQYF. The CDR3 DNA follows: TGTGCCAGCAGCTTGAAGGCAGGGAAGAGGTACGAGCAGTACTTC.

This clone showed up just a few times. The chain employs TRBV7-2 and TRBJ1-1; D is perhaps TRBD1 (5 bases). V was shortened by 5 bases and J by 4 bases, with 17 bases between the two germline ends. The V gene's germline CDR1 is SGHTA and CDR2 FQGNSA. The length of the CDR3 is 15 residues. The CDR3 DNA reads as TGTGCCAGCAGCCGGGGGAAGGGAAGGGGCACTGAAGCTTTCTTT. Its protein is CASSRGKGRGTEAFF.

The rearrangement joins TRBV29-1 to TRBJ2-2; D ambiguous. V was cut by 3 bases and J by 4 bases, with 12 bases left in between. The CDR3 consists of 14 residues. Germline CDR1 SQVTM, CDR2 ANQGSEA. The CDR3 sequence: CSVEGFRGTGELFF. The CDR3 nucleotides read TGCAGCGTTGAGGGCTTCCGAGGCACCGGGGAGCTGTTTTTT.

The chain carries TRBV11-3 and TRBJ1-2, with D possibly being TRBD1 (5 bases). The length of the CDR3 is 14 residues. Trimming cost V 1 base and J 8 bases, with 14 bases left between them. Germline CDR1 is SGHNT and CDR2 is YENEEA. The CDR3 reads CASSLASQGRGYTF. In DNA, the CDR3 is TGTGCCAGCAGCTTAGCGTCGCAGGGCCGCGGCTACACCTTC.

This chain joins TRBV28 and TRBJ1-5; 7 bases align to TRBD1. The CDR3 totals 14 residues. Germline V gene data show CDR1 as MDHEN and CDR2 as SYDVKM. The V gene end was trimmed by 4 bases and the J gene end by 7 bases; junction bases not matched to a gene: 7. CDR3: CASSSTGTGQPQHF. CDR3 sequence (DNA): TGTGCCAGCAGTTCGACAGGGACGGGGCAGCCCCAGCATTTT. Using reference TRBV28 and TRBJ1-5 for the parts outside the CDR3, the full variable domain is DVKVTQSSRYLVKRTGEKVFLECVQDMDHENMFWYRQDPGLGLRLIYFSYDVKMKEKGDIPEGYSVSREKKERFSLILESASTNQTSMYLCASSSTGTGQPQHFGDGTRLSIL.

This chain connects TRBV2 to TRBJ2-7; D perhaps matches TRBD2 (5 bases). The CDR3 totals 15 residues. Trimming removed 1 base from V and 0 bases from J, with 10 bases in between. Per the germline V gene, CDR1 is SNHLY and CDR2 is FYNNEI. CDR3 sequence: CASSEGPGSSYEQYF. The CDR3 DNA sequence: TGTGCCAGCAGTGAAGGGCCGGGGAGCTCCTACGAGCAGTACTTC.

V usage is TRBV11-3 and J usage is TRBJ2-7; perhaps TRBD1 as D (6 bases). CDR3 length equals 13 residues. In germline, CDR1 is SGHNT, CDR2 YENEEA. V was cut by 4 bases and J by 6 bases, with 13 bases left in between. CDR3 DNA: TGTGCCAGCAGCTCAGAACAGGGAAGCGAGCAGTACTTC. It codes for CASSSEQGSEQYF.

The CDR3 loop reads CATSRERKGENIQYF. CDR3 coding DNA: TGTGCCACCAGCAGAGAGAGAAAGGGCGAAAACATTCAGTACTTC. The rearrangement joins TRBV15 to TRBJ2-4; D gene ambiguous. V lost 0 bases, J lost 5 bases, and 11 bases lay in between. CDR1 is LNHNV, CDR2 YYDKDF, per germline (reference sequence). The CDR3 is made up of 15 amino acids.

The DNA of the CDR3 is TGCAGCGCTGGGGACCAGGGAAATTCACCCCTCCACTTT. It is translated as CSAGDQGNSPLHF. The J gene is TRBJ1-6, the V gene TRBV29-1, with a weak D call TRBD1 (5 bases). The CDR3 runs to 13 residues. With 7 bases removed from V and 7 bases from J, the gap between germline ends came to 14 bases. Germline CDR1 SQVTM, CDR2 ANQGSEA.

The CDR3 DNA is TGTGCCAGCAGCAGGGGGACAGTGGGATATGGCTACACCTTC. Its protein product is CASSRGTVGYGYTF. The chain joins TRBV7-6 to TRBJ1-2; the match to TRBD1 covers 7 bases. This CDR3 has 14 residues. Germline V CDR1 and CDR2: SGHVS, FNYEAQ. V was pared by 5 bases and J by 5 bases, with 8 bases of the junction left unmatched. Full variable domain (missing parts from reference TRBV7-6 and TRBJ1-2): GAGVSQSPRYKVTKRGQDVALRCDPISGHVSLYWYRQALGQGPEFLTYFNYEAQQDKSGLPNDRFSAERPEGSISTLTIQRTEQRDSAMYRCASSRGTVGYGYTFGSGTRLTVV.

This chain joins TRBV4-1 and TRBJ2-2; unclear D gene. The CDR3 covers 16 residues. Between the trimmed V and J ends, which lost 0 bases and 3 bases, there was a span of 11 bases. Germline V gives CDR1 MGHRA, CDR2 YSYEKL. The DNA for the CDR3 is TGCGCCAGCAGCCAAGATGATAGGCGCTACACCGGGGAGCTGTTTTTT. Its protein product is CASSQDDRRYTGELFF.

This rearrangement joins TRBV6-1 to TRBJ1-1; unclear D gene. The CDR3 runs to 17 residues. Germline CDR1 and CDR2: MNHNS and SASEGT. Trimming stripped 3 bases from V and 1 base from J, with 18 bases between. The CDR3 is CASSDPDLGLGNTEAFF. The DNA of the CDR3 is TGTGCCAGCAGTGACCCCGACCTCGGACTGGGGAACACTGAAGCTTTCTTT.

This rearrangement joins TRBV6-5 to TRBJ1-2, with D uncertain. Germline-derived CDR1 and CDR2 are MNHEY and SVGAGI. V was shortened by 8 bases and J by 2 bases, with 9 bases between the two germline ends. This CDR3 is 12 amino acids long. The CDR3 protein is CASRSRNYGYTF. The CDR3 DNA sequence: TGTGCCAGCCGGTCGAGGAACTATGGCTACACCTTC.

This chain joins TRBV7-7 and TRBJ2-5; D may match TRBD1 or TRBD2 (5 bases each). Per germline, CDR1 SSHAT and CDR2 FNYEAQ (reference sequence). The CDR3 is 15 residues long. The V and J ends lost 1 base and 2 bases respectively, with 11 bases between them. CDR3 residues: CASSLGGTSQETQYF. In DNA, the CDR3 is TGTGCCAGCAGCTTAGGGGGGACGTCACAAGAGACCCAGTACTTC.